Detailed here is one TCR beta chain. Its antigen is still unknown. No much larger clone exists at a distance of one base, and base qualities are not known. This sample was included in a study of blood T cell repertoires in COVID-19 (dated by TCRdb to the early 2020s). As for the study more broadly: The collaborator samples originated in the United States, Italy and Spain and spanned the acute and convalescent phases of COVID-19. The dataset comprised deeply sampled blood TCRbeta repertoires from subjects exposed to, actively infected with, or recovered from COVID-19. The prospective study material was composed of cDNA or gDNA derived from T cells, B-cell-depleted T cells, or PBMCs. HLA class I and class II types, where available, came from metadata supplied by the sample provider rather than from assay-based typing. Sample metadata almost always included a de-identified subject ID, COVID-19 status, age in years and sex. The samples were drawn from two sources: the first 160 participants of the ongoing ImmuneRACE study, and 1,200 or so subjects contributed by 6 global collaborators. The repertoires were released in a freely available public database intended as a resource for research on the immune response to SARS-CoV-2. Overall study outcomes, separate from this receptor: How much clinical and demographic metadata was included differed by source and by participant, and the metadata was provided uncurated.

Via the germline V gene, CDR1 is MNHEY and CDR2 SVGAGI. From V the trimming removes 6 bases and from J it removes 4 bases, while the gene matches leave 4 bases of the junction unaccounted for. Spanning cysteine to phenylalanine, the CDR3 consists of 14 amino acids. Here the CDR3 DNA is all that survives: 42 bases in frame from base 1. The immunoSEQ Assay, a bias-controlled multiplex PCR, was used to amplify TCRbeta CDR3 regions from genomic DNA. As for the original processing: The number of nucleated cells in each sample was estimated by amplification of reference gene primers within the assay. To quantify the absolute abundance of each unique TCRbeta CDR3 rearrangement, sequence reads were collapsed and filtered. For each sample, productive Simpson clonality was calculated by taking the square root of Simpson's diversity index across productive rearrangements. TCRdb obtained this table from immuneACCESS and retained in-frame rearrangements with V and J assigned. These tables miss some clones; where compared with another copy, unresolved V genes account for less than half of the shortfall, and the remainder is unexplained. That table gives V, J and clone size, and the DNA gave D and trimming. In all, the sample holds 200,000 to 250,000 clones, and 88% of those were seen once. The ten top clones hold roughly 2.6% of the sample.

Participants in the prospective study were enrolled through a virtual design, were aged about 18 to 90 years, and lived in 24 United States geographic areas. To assign participants to cohorts, the prospective study relied on clinical history that participants themselves reported in a screening survey and a study questionnaire. ImmuneRACE Cohort 3 recovered participants were defined by two consecutive negative NP/OP PCR tests, healthcare professional clearance, or symptom resolution. Each participant in the prospective study had whole blood, serum and a nasopharyngeal or oropharyngeal swab collected by mobile phlebotomists. Additional blood draws and questionnaires over a 2-month period could optionally be provided by prospective study participants. Before DNA extraction, blood samples from the prospective study were shipped at room temperature or frozen.

Material: PBMCs or T cells enriched from blood (not recorded which). This TCR derives from a woman aged 30 to 39 who had recovered from COVID-19. The chain was built from TRBV6-5 and TRBJ1-5, with TRBD1 identical over 9 junction bases. The DNA reads as follows: TGTGCCAGCAGCACGGACAGGGGTAATCAGCCCCAGCATTTT. Its coded protein is CASSTDRGNQPQHF.